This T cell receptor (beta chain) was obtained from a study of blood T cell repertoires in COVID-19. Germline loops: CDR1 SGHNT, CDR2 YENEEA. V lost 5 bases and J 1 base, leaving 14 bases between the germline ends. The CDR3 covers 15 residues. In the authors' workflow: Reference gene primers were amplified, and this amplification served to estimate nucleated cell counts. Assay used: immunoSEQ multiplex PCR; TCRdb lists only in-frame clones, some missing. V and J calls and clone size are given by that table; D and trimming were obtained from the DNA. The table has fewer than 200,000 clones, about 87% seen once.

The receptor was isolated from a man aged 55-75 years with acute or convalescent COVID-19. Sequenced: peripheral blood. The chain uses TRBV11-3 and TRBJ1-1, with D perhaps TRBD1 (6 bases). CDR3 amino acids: CASSPGGGGNTEAFF. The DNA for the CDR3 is TGTGCCAGCAGCCCCGGGGGGGGCGGGAACACTGAAGCTTTCTTT.